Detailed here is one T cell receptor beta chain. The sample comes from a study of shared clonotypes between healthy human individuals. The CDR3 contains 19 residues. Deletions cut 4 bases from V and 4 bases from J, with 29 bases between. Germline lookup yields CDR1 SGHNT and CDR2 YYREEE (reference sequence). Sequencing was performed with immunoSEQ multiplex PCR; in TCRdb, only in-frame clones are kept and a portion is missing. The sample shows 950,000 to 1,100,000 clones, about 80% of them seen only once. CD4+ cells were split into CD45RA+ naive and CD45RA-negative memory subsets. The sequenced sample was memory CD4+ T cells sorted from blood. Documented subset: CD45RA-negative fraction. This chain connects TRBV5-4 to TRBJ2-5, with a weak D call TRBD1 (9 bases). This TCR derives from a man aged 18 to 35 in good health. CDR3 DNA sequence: TGTGCCAGCAGCCCGGGGGGGACAGGGTCACTCCCTACGCGAGAGACCCAGTACTTC. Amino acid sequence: CASSPGGTGSLPTRETQYF.